Following are 28 T cell receptor beta chains from one sample sequenced in a study of blood T cell repertoires in COVID-19. TCRdb's table, derived via immunoSEQ multiplex PCR, lists solely in-frame clones and lacks some. The sample holds under 300,000 clones, 83% seen once. Input material: peripheral blood. The source is a human donor in a cohort sampled during active COVID-19.

This chain links TRBV11-3 with TRBJ1-1, with D maybe TRBD1 (5 bases). Trimming took off 4 bases at V and 6 bases at J, with 18 bases between the two ends. The germline V gene has CDR1 SGHNT and CDR2 YENEEA. The CDR3 has 15 residues. DNA for the CDR3: TGTGCCAGCAGCTCCCGTGGGACTGTGGCTTCTGAAGCTTTCTTT. It yields the protein CASSSRGTVASEAFF.

This clone has more than one count but fewer than ten. The chain carries TRBV6-5 and TRBJ1-5; D gene ambiguous. The CDR3 is 15 amino acids. V was trimmed by 0 bases and J by 7 bases, leaving 13 bases between them. Germline CDR1 and CDR2: MNHEY and SVGAGI. The CDR3 region has the DNA TGTGCCAGCAGTTACTCAGGGATTGGAGGCCAGCCCCAGCATTTT. Translated, it gives CASSYSGIGGQPQHF.

This sequence joins TRBV5-4 and TRBJ1-4; D gene unclear. CDR1 is SGHNT and CDR2 is YYREEE in the germline V gene (reference sequence). V dropped 3 bases and J dropped 5 bases, with 14 bases sitting between them. The CDR3 is 15 residues long. CDR3 protein: CASSSPREGNEKLFF. The CDR3 DNA reads TGTGCCAGCAGCTCACCTCGGGAAGGGAATGAAAAACTGTTTTTT. Using reference TRBV5-4 and TRBJ1-4 for the parts outside the CDR3, the full variable domain is ETGVTQSPTHLIKTRGQQVTLRCSSQSGHNTVSWYQQALGQGPQFIFQYYREEENGRGNFPPRFSGLQFPNYSSELNVNALELDDSALYLCASSSPREGNEKLFFGSGTQLSVL.

The chain couples TRBV6-5 to TRBJ2-7, with a possible D match to TRBD1 (5 bases). Germline V gene sequence: CDR1 MNHEY, CDR2 SVGAGI. Deletions cut 5 bases from V and 6 bases from J, with 11 bases between. The CDR3 covers 12 residues. The CDR3 protein is CASSTDSSEQYF. The DNA for the CDR3 is TGTGCCAGCAGTACAGACAGTTCCGAGCAGTACTTC.

CDR3 in amino acids: CASSYLTSGKYEQFF. The CDR3 coding sequence is TGTGCCAGCAGTTACCTGACTAGCGGGAAATATGAGCAGTTCTTC. The J gene is TRBJ2-1, the V gene TRBV6-6; 11 nucleotides match TRBD2. The CDR3 covers 15 residues. The V gene's germline CDR1 is MNHNY and CDR2 SVGAGI (reference sequence). Trimming removed 2 bases from V and 8 bases from J; junction bases left unmatched: 5.

This clone appeared a single time. This chain connects TRBV4-2 to TRBJ1-2; D remains unclear. CDR1 and CDR2 (germline): LGHNA, YNFKEQ. The germline V and J ends were trimmed by 1 base and 6 bases, with 18 bases remaining between them. The CDR3 is made up of 16 amino acids. The CDR3 sequence is CASSQGTAERSNGYTF. The CDR3 DNA is TGTGCCAGCAGCCAAGGCACGGCGGAGAGGTCAAATGGCTACACCTTC.

The rearrangement uses TRBV2 and TRBJ2-3; 7 bases fit TRBD2. Germline-derived CDR1 and CDR2 are SNHLY and FYNNEI. J was trimmed by 3 bases and V by 9 bases; bases with no gene match: 3. The CDR3 totals 12 residues. The CDR3 nucleotides read TGTGCCAGGGAGGGAGGGACAGATACGCAGTATTTT. Translating gives CAREGGTDTQYF.

V is TRBV10-1 and J is TRBJ2-5; TRBD1 is a possible D gene (5 bases). The CDR3 runs 13 residues. The V gene lost 5 bases and the J gene lost 4 bases, with 11 bases spanning the gap. CDR1 WNHNN and CDR2 SYGVQD come from the germline V gene (reference sequence). In DNA form, the CDR3 reads TGCGCCAGCAGTCAGGGTTTTAGAGAGACCCAGTACTTC. Its protein product is CASSQGFRETQYF.

V gene TRBV5-6 combines with J gene TRBJ2-5; TRBD1 matches at 7 bases. The germline gives CDR1 SGHDT, CDR2 YYEEEE. Losses at the gene ends were 1 base for V and 0 bases for J; bases not matched to a gene: 9. The CDR3 is made up of 17 amino acids. The CDR3, as DNA: TGTGCCAGCAGCTTGATTGCCTCGGGGACAGACCAAGAGACCCAGTACTTC. The encoded protein is CASSLIASGTDQETQYF.

The chain's CDR3 is CASSPGPGQGTYEQYF. Here the CDR3 DNA reads TGTGCCAGCAGCCCCGGACCGGGACAGGGGACCTACGAGCAGTACTTC. The rearrangement uses TRBV9 and TRBJ2-7, with 10 bases matching TRBD1. CDR3 size: 16 residues. J gave up 2 bases and V 4 bases, and 9 bases lay outside the gene matches. The germline gives CDR1 SGDLS, CDR2 YYNGEE.

On this clone itself: Mismatch with germline at one junction end may stem from a read error. CDR3 amino acids: CASSLGGRASEVF. The DNA of the CDR3 is TGTGCCAGCAGTTTGGGGGGGAGGGCCTCTGAGGTCTTC. V and J are TRBV6-5 and TRBJ2-1; 7 bases line up with TRBD2. Germline CDR1 is MNHEY and CDR2 is SVGAGI. The CDR3 totals 13 residues.

This chain joins TRBV7-8 and TRBJ2-5; 8 nucleotides line up with TRBD1. Losses at the gene ends were 5 bases for V and 5 bases for J; bases not matched to a gene: 10. Germline assignment: CDR1 SGHVS and CDR2 FQNEAQ. The CDR3 covers 15 residues. The CDR3 bases are TGTGCCAGCAGCCCCCGGGAGACAGGGGTGGAGACCCAGTACTTC. This translates into CASSPRETGVETQYF.

This clone has a single count. The chain carries TRBV6-5 and TRBJ2-2; tentative D call: TRBD2 (7 bases). The V and J ends lost 6 bases and 5 bases respectively, with 13 bases between them. This CDR3 is 14 amino acids long. Germline V gives CDR1 MNHEY, CDR2 SVGAGI. As DNA, the CDR3 is TGTGCCAGCAGGAGGGAGGGGACAACCGGGGAGCTGTTTTTT. Protein sequence: CASRREGTTGELFF.

CDR3 sequence: CASSFGTGVQPQHF. The CDR3 DNA sequence: TGTGCCAGCAGTTTTGGGACAGGGGTTCAGCCCCAGCATTTT. This sequence joins TRBV6-5 and TRBJ1-5; 10 bases align to TRBD1. Germline values: CDR1 MNHEY, CDR2 SVGAGI. V was pared by 4 bases and J by 6 bases, with 3 bases of the junction left unmatched. This CDR3 is 14 amino acids long.

This chain connects TRBV29-1 to TRBJ2-3, with 11 bases that match TRBD2. Germline CDR1 and CDR2: SQVTM and ANQGSEA. With 7 bases clipped from V and 2 bases from J, the junction kept 2 bases outside the gene matches. The CDR3 is 13 amino acids. In DNA form, the CDR3 reads TGCAGCGCGGGACTAGCGGACACAGATACGCAGTATTTT. Translation: CSAGLADTDTQYF.

The genes are TRBV27 and TRBJ2-7, with 9 bases matching TRBD1. Per germline, CDR1 MNHEY and CDR2 SMNVEV (reference sequence). This CDR3 is 18 amino acids long. V lost 5 bases to trimming and J lost 5 bases; unmatched junction nucleotides: 19. CDR3 protein: CASSPSLVTGTGIDEQYF. CDR3 DNA: TGTGCCAGCAGTCCCTCCTTGGTTACCGGGACAGGGATTGACGAGCAGTACTTC.

This chain's CDR3 is CASSPPGTGDLNQPQHF. The CDR3 coding sequence is TGTGCCAGCTCACCACCCGGGACAGGGGACTTAAATCAGCCCCAGCATTTT. The J gene is TRBJ1-5, the V gene TRBV18; 10 bases agree with TRBD1. CDR1 is KGHSH and CDR2 is LQKENI in the germline V gene. This CDR3 is 17 amino acids long. J gave up 4 bases and V 0 bases, and 6 bases lay outside the gene matches.

The rearrangement joins TRBV19 to TRBJ1-1; 8 positions agree with TRBD1. Germline-derived CDR1 and CDR2 are LNHDA and SQIVND (reference sequence). Trimming removed 8 bases from V and 3 bases from J; junction bases left unmatched: 23. The CDR3 consists of 19 residues. This CDR3 reads CASPGQARGLKIRDTEAFF. CDR3 coding DNA: TGTGCCAGTCCGGGACAGGCGAGGGGCCTGAAGATACGGGACACTGAAGCTTTCTTT.

The chain joins TRBV7-3 to TRBJ2-2, with 12 bases matching TRBD1. V dropped 5 bases and J dropped 5; count of bases not matched to a gene: 6. CDR1 and CDR2 (germline): SGHTA, FQGTGA. The CDR3 extends over 16 amino acids. The CDR3 DNA sequence: TGTGCCAGCAGCCTAGGGACAGGGGGCATAACCGGGGAGCTGTTTTTT. It yields the protein CASSLGTGGITGELFF.

V usage is TRBV7-2 and J usage is TRBJ2-7; TRBD1 is a possible D gene (5 bases). CDR3 length: 15 amino acids. Trimming shortened V by 1 base and J by 1 base, and 11 bases separated the two germline ends. Germline CDR1 and CDR2: SGHTA and FQGNSA. CDR3 coding DNA: TGTGCCAGCAGCTTAGGTCTTCAGGGATCCTACGAGCAGTACTTC. Residues: CASSLGLQGSYEQYF.

This clone turned up a few times. The chain carries TRBV11-2 and TRBJ2-7; TRBD1 agrees at 8 bases. V shed 5 bases and J 1 base; nucleotides not matched to a gene: 7. The V gene's germline CDR1 is SGHAT and CDR2 FQNNGV. The length of the CDR3 is 15 residues. CDR3 loop: CASSLYRDRSYEQYF. The CDR3 DNA is TGTGCCAGCAGCCTCTATAGGGACAGGTCCTACGAGCAGTACTTC.

This clone was recorded a few times. The chain combines TRBV12-2 with TRBJ2-1; the table names TRBD2, a call not compared with the DNA. TRBV12-2 is tagged as a pseudogene. The CDR3 loop spans 16 amino acids. CDR3 nucleotides: TGTGCAAGTCGCCTAAGACTAGAAAGCTCCTACAATGAGCAGTTCTTC. Translation: CASRLRLESSYNEQFF.

V usage is TRBV27 and J usage is TRBJ2-3, with D perhaps matching TRBD2 (6 bases). Germline assignment: CDR1 MNHEY and CDR2 SMNVEV (reference sequence). The V end was cut by 10 bases, the J end by 3 bases, with 23 bases between. CDR3 size: 16 residues. The CDR3 DNA sequence: TGTGCCACCAATCCGGCGGGGAGACTAGGGACAGATACGCAGTATTTT. It is translated as CATNPAGRLGTDTQYF.

The chain uses TRBV10-3 and TRBJ2-1; 8 bases agree with TRBD1. Germline V CDR1 and CDR2: ENHRY, SYGVKD. V lost 6 bases to trimming and J lost 10 bases; unmatched junction nucleotides: 2. The CDR3 has 11 amino acids. DNA for the CDR3: TGTGCCATCAGGGGACAGGCCGAGCAGTTCTTC. Translating gives CAIRGQAEQFF.

The chain links TRBV13 to TRBJ2-2, with D maybe TRBD2 (6 bases). CDR3 size: 19 residues. Germline V gene sequence: CDR1 PRHDT, CDR2 FYEKMQ (reference sequence). Trimming stripped 6 bases from V and 1 base from J, with 24 bases between. DNA for the CDR3: TGTGCCAGCAGGCTGGGCCGCGGATCCGGGAGTCTGAACACCGGGGAGCTGTTTTTT. Encoded protein: CASRLGRGSGSLNTGELFF.

The V and J genes are TRBV6-6 and TRBJ1-1; 7 nucleotides line up with TRBD1. The germline CDR1 and CDR2 sequences are MNHNY and SVGAGI (reference sequence). Trimming removed 5 bases from V and 0 bases from J; junction bases left unmatched: 3. The CDR3 loop spans 14 amino acids. Written as DNA, the CDR3 is TGTGCCAGCAGTCCCGGGACAGTGAACACTGAAGCTTTCTTT. Its protein is CASSPGTVNTEAFF.

This clone came up a few times. This chain connects TRBV13 to TRBJ2-7; the match to TRBD2 covers 8 bases. V lost 4 bases and J lost 2; bases outside the gene matches: 13. The CDR3 runs to 17 residues. Germline V gives CDR1 PRHDT, CDR2 FYEKMQ (reference sequence). CDR3 coding DNA: TGTGCCAGCAGCTCCCAGGGGACGGCGGGGGGTACCTACGAGCAGTACTTC. It encodes CASSSQGTAGGTYEQYF.

The chain carries TRBV10-3 and TRBJ1-1, with 7 bases aligning to TRBD1. Germline CDR1 reads ENHRY; CDR2 reads SYGVKD. Trimming removed 2 bases from V and 6 bases from J; junction bases left unmatched: 0. The CDR3 runs 12 residues. CDR3 DNA sequence: TGTGCCATCAGTGAGACAGGGGCTGAAGCTTTCTTT. Amino acids: CAISETGAEAFF.